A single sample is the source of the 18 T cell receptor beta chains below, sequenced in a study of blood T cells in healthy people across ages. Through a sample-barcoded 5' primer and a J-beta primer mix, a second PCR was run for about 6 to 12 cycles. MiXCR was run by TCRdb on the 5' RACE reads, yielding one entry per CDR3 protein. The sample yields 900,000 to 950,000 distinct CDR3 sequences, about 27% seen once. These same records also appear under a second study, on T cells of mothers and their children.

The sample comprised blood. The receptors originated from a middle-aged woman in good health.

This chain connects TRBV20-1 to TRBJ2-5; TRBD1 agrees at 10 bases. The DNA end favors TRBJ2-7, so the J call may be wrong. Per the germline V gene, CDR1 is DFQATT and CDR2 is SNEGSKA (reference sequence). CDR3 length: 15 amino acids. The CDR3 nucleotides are TGCAGTGCCAGCGGACGGACAGGGGGTTATAACGAGCAGTACTTC. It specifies CSASGRTGGYNEQYF.

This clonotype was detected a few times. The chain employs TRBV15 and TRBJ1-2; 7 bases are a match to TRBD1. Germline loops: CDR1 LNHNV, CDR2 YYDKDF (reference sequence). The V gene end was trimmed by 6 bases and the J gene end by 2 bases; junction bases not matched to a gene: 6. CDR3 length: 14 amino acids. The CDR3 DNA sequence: TGTGCCACCAGTTACACAGGGGCGAACTATGGCTACACCTTC. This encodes CATSYTGANYGYTF.

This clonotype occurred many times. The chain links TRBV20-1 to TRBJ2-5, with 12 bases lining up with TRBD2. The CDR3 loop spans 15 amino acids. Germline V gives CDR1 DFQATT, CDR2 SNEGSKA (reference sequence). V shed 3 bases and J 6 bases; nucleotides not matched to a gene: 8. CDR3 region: CSARALAGGLKTQYF. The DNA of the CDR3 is TGCAGTGCTAGGGCTCTAGCGGGGGGGCTGAAGACCCAGTACTTC.

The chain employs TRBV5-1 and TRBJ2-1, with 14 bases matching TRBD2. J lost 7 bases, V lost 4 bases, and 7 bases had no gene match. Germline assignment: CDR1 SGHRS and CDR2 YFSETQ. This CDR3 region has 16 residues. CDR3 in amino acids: CASSRGGLAGGNEQFF. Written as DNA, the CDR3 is TGCGCCAGCAGCCGGGGAGGACTAGCGGGGGGTAATGAGCAGTTCTTC.

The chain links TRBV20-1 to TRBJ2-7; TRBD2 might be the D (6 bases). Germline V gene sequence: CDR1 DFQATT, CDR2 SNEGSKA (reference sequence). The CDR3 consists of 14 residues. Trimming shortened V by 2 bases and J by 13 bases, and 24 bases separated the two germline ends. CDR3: CSARNSVEGGTPYF. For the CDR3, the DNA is TGCAGTGCTAGAAACTCGGTCGAAGGAGGGACCCCCTACTTC.

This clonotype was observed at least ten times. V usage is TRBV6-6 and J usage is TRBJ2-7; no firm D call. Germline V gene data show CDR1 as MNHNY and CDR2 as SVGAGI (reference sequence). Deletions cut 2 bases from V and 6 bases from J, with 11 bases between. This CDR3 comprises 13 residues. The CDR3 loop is CASSYVSSGEQYF. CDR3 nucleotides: TGTGCCAGCAGTTACGTTTCGTCTGGCGAGCAGTACTTC.

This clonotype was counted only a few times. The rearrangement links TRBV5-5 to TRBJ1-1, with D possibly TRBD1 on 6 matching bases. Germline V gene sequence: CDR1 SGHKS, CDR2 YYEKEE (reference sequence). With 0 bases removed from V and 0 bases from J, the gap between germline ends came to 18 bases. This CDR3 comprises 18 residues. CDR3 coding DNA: TGTGCCAGCAGCTTGGTTTTGGGGGCGCTGAGGCTGAACACTGAAGCTTTCTTT. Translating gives CASSLVLGALRLNTEAFF.

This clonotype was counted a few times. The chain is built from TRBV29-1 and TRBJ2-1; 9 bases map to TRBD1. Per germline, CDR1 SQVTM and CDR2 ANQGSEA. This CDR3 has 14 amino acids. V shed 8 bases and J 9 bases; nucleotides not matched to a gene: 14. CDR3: CSFTGQGALCEQFF. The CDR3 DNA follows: TGCAGCTTTACGGGACAGGGTGCCCTTTGTGAGCAGTTCTTC.

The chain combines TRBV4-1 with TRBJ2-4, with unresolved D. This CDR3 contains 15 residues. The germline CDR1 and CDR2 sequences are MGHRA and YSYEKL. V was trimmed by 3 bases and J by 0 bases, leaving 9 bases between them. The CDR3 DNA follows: TGCGCCAGCAGCCACTCATTCCTAGCCAAAAACATTCAGTACTTC. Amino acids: CASSHSFLAKNIQYF.

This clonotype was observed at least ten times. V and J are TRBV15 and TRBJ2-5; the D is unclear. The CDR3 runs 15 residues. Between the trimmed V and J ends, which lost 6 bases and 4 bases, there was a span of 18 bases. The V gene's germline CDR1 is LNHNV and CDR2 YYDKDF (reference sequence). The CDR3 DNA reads TGTGCCACCAGAAACGGTGGACCCCCCGGAGAGACCCAGTACTTC. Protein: CATRNGGPPGETQYF.

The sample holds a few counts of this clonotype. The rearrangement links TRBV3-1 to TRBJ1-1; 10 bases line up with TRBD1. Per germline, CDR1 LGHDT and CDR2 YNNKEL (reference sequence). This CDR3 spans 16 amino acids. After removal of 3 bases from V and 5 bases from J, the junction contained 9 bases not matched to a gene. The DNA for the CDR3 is TGTGCCAGCAGCCACTACAGCGGGACAGGGGCTACTGAAGCTTTCTTT. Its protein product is CASSHYSGTGATEAFF.

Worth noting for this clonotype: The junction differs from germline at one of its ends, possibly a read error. This chain's CDR3 is CVISGGEETQYF. The DNA of the CDR3 is TGTGTCATCAGTGGAGGGGAGGAGACCCAGTACTTC. The rearrangement links TRBV10-3 to TRBJ2-5, with D perhaps matching TRBD2 (6 bases). Germline CDR1 is ENHRY and CDR2 is SYGVKD. The CDR3 extends over 12 amino acids.

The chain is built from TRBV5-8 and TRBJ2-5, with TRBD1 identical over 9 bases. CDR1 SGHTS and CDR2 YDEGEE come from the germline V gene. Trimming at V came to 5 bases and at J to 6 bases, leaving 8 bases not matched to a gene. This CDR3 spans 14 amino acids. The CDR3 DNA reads TGTGCCAGCAGAGACACAGGGGGCCTTAAGACCCAGTACTTC. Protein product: CASRDTGGLKTQYF.

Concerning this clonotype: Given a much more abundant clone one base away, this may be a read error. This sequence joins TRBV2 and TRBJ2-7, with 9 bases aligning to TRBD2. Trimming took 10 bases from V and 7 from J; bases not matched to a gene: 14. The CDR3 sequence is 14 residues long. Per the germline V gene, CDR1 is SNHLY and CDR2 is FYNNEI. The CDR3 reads CATSSSGAYNEQYF. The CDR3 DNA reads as TGTGCCACCAGCTCTAGCGGGGCTTACAATGAGCAGTACTTC.

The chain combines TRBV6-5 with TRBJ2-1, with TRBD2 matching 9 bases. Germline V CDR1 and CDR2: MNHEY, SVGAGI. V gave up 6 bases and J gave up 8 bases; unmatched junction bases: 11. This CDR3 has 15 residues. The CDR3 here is CASRTLGSGSDEQFF. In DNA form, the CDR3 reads TGTGCCAGCAGGACCCTGGGTAGCGGGAGTGATGAGCAGTTCTTC.

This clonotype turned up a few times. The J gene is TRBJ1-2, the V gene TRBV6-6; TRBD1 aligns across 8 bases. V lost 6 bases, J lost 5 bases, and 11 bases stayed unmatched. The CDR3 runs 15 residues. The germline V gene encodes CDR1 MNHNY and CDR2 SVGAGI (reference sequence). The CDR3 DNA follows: TGTGCCAGCAGACCCGGGACAGGCCGCTTATATGGCTACACCTTC. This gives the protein CASRPGTGRLYGYTF.

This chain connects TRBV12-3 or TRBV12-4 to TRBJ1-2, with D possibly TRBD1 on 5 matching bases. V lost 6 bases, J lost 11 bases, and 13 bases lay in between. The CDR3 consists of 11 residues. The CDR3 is CASSGRAGYTF. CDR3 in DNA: TGTGCCAGCAGCGGCAGGGCTGGTTACACCTTC.

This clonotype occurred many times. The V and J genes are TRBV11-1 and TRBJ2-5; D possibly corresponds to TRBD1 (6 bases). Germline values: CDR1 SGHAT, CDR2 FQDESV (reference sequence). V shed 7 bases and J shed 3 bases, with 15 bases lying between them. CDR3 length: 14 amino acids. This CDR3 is CASTKQGWEETQYF. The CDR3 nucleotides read TGTGCCAGCACCAAACAGGGATGGGAAGAGACCCAGTACTTC.